What follows are 22 T cell receptor beta chains derived from one specimen sequenced in a study of tumor-infiltrating lymphocytes in primary liver carcinoma. The researchers produced TCR beta cDNA from around 500 ng total RNA with a constant-region primer. Slightly modified ARM-PCR, run as three nested multiplex PCR rounds, produced the TCR beta libraries. A C-beta reverse primer was combined with TRBV1-TRBV30 forward primers in the first two PCR rounds, and each round had about 10 cycles. In TCRdb, the multiplex PCR reads were re-called with MiXCR into one record per CDR3 protein. Of roughly 200,000 distinct CDR3 sequences in the sample, around 81% were seen once. Co-extraction of RNA and DNA was performed on about 20-32 mg of unsorted bulk tissue. The sequenced sample consisted of tumor tissue from primary liver carcinoma. The receptor source for this set is a man aged 40-49 years with primary liver carcinoma and hepatitis B virus infection.

On this clonotype itself: The CDR3 does not close with the conserved phenylalanine or tryptophan, likely indicating a read error. The V call is TRBV11-3, the J call TRBJ2-5, with D possibly matching TRBD1 (6 bases). In germline, CDR1 is SGHNT, CDR2 YENEEA. The CDR3 covers 18 residues. V gave up 5 bases and J gave up 5 bases, with 27 bases separating them. The CDR3 nucleotides are TGTGCCAGCAGCCGATTATGGGCCAGGGGCCCCTGGGGCGAGACCCAGTACTTA. It encodes CASSRLWARGPWGETQYL.

The rearrangement joins TRBV6-2 or TRBV6-3 to TRBJ2-5; unclear D gene. The CDR3 is 11 residues long. The germline gives CDR1 MNHEY, CDR2 SVGEGT. The CDR3 reads CVRSYRETQYF. In DNA form, the CDR3 reads TGTGTCAGAAGTTATAGAGAGACCCAGTACTTC.

About this clonotype itself: Being one base from a much bigger clone, this may be a read error. V and J are TRBV24-1 and TRBJ2-1; 16 bases agree with TRBD2. With V trimmed by 1 base and J by 6 bases, 2 bases remained unmatched. This CDR3 comprises 17 residues. Germline CDR1 KGHDR, CDR2 SFDVKD. The CDR3 coding sequence is TGTGCCACCAGTGATTTCGGGACTAGCGGGAGGGCCAATGAGCAGTTCTTC. Translating gives CATSDFGTSGRANEQFF.

On this clonotype: The junction shows a germline mismatch at one end, possibly a read error. CDR3 in amino acids: CAGSLEGTQFF. The DNA for the CDR3 is TGTGCCGGCAGCTTGGAGGGTACGCAGTTTTTT. The V and J genes are TRBV5-4 and TRBJ2-3, with D perhaps matching TRBD2 (6 bases). The CDR3 covers 11 residues. Germline loops: CDR1 SGHNT, CDR2 YYREEE (reference sequence).

For the CDR3, the DNA is TGCAGTGGTGAAGATTCAGGAGGGAGCTCCTACGAGCAGTACTTC. It encodes CSGEDSGGSSYEQYF. The rearrangement uses TRBV29-1 and TRBJ2-7; weak D call: TRBD2 (6 bases). Looked up from germline, CDR1 is SQVTM and CDR2 is ANQGSEA. This CDR3 is built from 15 residues.

Notes on this clonotype: At one end the junction does not follow the germline gene, possibly because of a read error. The chain joins TRBV5-6 to TRBJ1-1; 8 bases match TRBD1. The CDR3 loop spans 13 amino acids. CDR1 and CDR2 from the germline V gene are SGHDT and YYEEEE. CDR3 sequence: CACSRDRGVGAFF. The CDR3 nucleotides are TGTGCCTGCAGTCGAGACAGGGGAGTGGGAGCTTTCTTT.

V gene TRBV11-1 combines with J gene TRBJ2-4; tentatively, D is TRBD2 (6 bases). This CDR3 is built from 17 residues. CDR1 and CDR2 from the germline V gene are SGHAT and FQDESV (reference sequence). V lost 3 bases and J lost 11, with 26 bases in between. CDR3 protein: CASSFPGTSTTKDVQYF. In nucleotides, the CDR3 is TGTGCCAGCAGCTTTCCCGGAACTAGCACGACCAAAGACGTTCAGTACTTC.

On this clonotype itself: No conserved phenylalanine or tryptophan is present at the end of the CDR3, so a read error is the likely explanation. The rearrangement uses TRBV28 and TRBJ2-4; unclear D gene. Germline assignment: CDR1 MDHEN and CDR2 SYDVKM. The CDR3 is 11 residues long. CDR3 coding DNA: TGTGCCCGCAGTTCGGTACTTATTCAGTACCTC. Translation: CARSSVLIQYL.

On this clonotype: An end of the junction does not agree with germline; a read error may underlie this. The chain carries TRBV11-2 and TRBJ2-3; D possibly corresponds to TRBD2 (5 bases). The CDR3 length is 16 residues. Germline V CDR1 and CDR2: SGHAT, FQNNGV. The CDR3 DNA follows: TGTGCCAACAGCATAAGAAGTACGGGGAACACAGATACGCAGTATTTT. It translates to CANSIRSTGNTDTQYF. The full variable domain, completed using reference TRBV11-2 and TRBJ2-3, is EAGVAQSPRYKIIEKRQSVAFWCNPISGHATLYWYQQILGQGPKLLIQFQNNGVVDDSQLPKDRFSAERLKGVDSTLKIQPAKLEDSAVYLCANSIRSTGNTDTQYFGPGTRLTVL.

Note on this clonotype: At one end, the junction sequence differs from germline, possibly due to a read error. The CDR3 DNA follows: TGTACCAGCAGCCAAGATGCCAGAACCAATCAACCCCAGCATTTT. It yields the protein CTSSQDARTNQPQHF. The genes are TRBV4-2 and TRBJ1-5; D gene uncertain. The CDR3 is 15 amino acids. Germline V gene sequence: CDR1 LGHNA, CDR2 YNFKEQ.

Remarks on this clonotype: The CDR3 end shows no conserved phenylalanine or tryptophan, and so a read error is likely. The chain links TRBV11-1 to TRBJ2-5; no reliable D call. Germline-derived CDR1 and CDR2 are SGHAT and FQDESV (reference sequence). The V gene lost 6 bases and the J gene lost 9 bases, with 14 bases spanning the gap. The CDR3 totals 12 residues. CDR3 sequence: CASSLREKAQYI. DNA for the CDR3: TGTGCCAGCAGTTTAAGAGAGAAGGCCCAGTACATC.

Concerning this clonotype: A much larger clone is a single base away; this may be a read error. For the CDR3, the DNA is TGCGCCAGCACCTCTAGGACAGGGGGCCACCAAGAGACCCAGTACTTC. This translates into CASTSRTGGHQETQYF. This rearrangement joins TRBV5-1 to TRBJ2-5, with TRBD1 matching 11 bases. V was clipped by 6 bases and J by 0 bases; unmatched bases: 7. CDR3 length equals 16 residues. Germline-derived CDR1 and CDR2 are SGHRS and YFSETQ.

On this clonotype itself: Mismatch with germline at one junction end may stem from a read error. The chain carries TRBV7-3 and TRBJ2-3, with TRBD2 matching over 10 bases. This CDR3 region has 17 residues. CDR1 SGHTA and CDR2 FQGTGA come from the germline V gene. The CDR3 spells CPSNSKGTSASTDTQYF. In DNA, the CDR3 is TGTCCCAGCAACTCAAAGGGGACTAGCGCAAGCACAGATACGCAGTATTTT.

This clonotype has at least ten counts. This chain uses TRBV6-4 with TRBJ2-2; 10 bases are shared with TRBD2. Germline V gives CDR1 MRHNA, CDR2 SNTAGT. The CDR3 totals 16 residues. After removal of 3 bases from V and 3 bases from J, the junction contained 4 bases not matched to a gene. The CDR3 protein is CASSDTGTSDTGELFF. The DNA for the CDR3 is TGTGCCAGCAGTGATACCGGGACTAGCGACACCGGGGAGCTGTTTTTT.

For this clonotype: At one of its ends the junction is not consistent with the germline gene, which may arise from a read error. The CDR3 DNA sequence: TGCGCCAGCAGCCACACTAGCGGGAGAACGAGTTTT. Translated, it gives CASSHTSGRTSF. V is TRBV10-2 and J is TRBJ2-3; 11 nucleotides line up with TRBD2. Germline V gene sequence: CDR1 WSHSY, CDR2 SAAADI. The length of the CDR3 is 12 residues.

As to this clonotype: The germline gene is not matched at one end of the junction; a read error may be the cause. The chain employs TRBV12-3 or TRBV12-4 and TRBJ1-4; D is unclear. The CDR3 contains 13 residues. The CDR3 nucleotides are TGTGCCAGCACTTTATCGGGGATTGAAAAACTGTTTTTT. Translating gives CASTLSGIEKLFF.

The table lists this clonotype with a count of one. The CDR3 carries no conserved terminal phenylalanine or tryptophan, so it likely arises from a read error. This sequence joins TRBV6-1 and TRBJ2-7; D might be TRBD2 (6 bases). V lost 6 bases and J lost 4, with 19 bases in between. This CDR3 comprises 15 residues. Germline values: CDR1 MNHNS, CDR2 SASEGT. The CDR3: CASRRLGGVQYEQYL. CDR3 bases: TGTGCCAGCAGGCGCCTAGGAGGGGTCCAATACGAGCAGTACCTC.

This clonotype has a single count. The conserved phenylalanine or tryptophan is not found at the CDR3 terminus, so this likely reflects a read error. The chain has TRBV29-1 and TRBJ2-5; D tentatively reads TRBD1 or TRBD2 (5 bases each). The CDR3 totals 13 residues. Germline-derived CDR1 and CDR2 are SQVTM and ANQGSEA. V shed 7 bases and J shed 4 bases, with 16 bases lying between them. The CDR3 protein is CSAPLGQGETQYL. The CDR3 bases are TGCAGCGCCCCACTAGGGCAGGGAGAGACCCAGTACCTC.

A remark on this clonotype: The junction and the germline gene differ at one end; a read error may be behind it. This sequence joins TRBV11-2 and TRBJ2-6; either TRBD1 or TRBD2 may supply D (5 bases each). The CDR3 loop spans 15 amino acids. Germline-derived CDR1 and CDR2 are SGHAT and FQNNGV. CDR3 DNA: TGTGTCACCCAGCGGCCGCGCTTTGGGGCCTACGTCCTGACTTTC. Its translation is CVTQRPRFGAYVLTF.

This clonotype was found many times. This chain joins TRBV6-2 or TRBV6-3 and TRBJ2-3, with 14 bases identical to TRBD2. In germline, CDR1 is MNHEY, CDR2 SVGEGT. The CDR3 is 15 amino acids. Trimming took 6 bases from V and 6 from J; bases not matched to a gene: 5. The CDR3, as DNA: TGTGCCAGCAGCCGCGGACTAGCGGGAGGCGATACGCAGTATTTT. It yields the protein CASSRGLAGGDTQYF.

The rearrangement joins TRBV6-2 or TRBV6-3 to TRBJ2-7; weak D call: TRBD2 (5 bases). Trimming took off 5 bases at V and 2 bases at J, with 16 bases between the two ends. This CDR3 contains 15 residues. The germline V gene has CDR1 MNHEY and CDR2 SVGEGT. CDR3 nucleotides: TGTGCCAGCAGTGACCCGACAAGGGAGACCTACGAGCAGTACTTC. Residues: CASSDPTRETYEQYF.

As for this clonotype: Germline and junction disagree at one end, which may indicate a read error. The V gene is TRBV29-1, the J gene TRBJ2-3; D gene uncertain. Per the germline V gene, CDR1 is SQVTM and CDR2 is ANQGSEA. The CDR3 totals 11 residues. The CDR3 here is CRVGFSYTQYF. The CDR3 region has the DNA TGCAGGGTTGGGTTTTCATATACGCAGTATTTT.